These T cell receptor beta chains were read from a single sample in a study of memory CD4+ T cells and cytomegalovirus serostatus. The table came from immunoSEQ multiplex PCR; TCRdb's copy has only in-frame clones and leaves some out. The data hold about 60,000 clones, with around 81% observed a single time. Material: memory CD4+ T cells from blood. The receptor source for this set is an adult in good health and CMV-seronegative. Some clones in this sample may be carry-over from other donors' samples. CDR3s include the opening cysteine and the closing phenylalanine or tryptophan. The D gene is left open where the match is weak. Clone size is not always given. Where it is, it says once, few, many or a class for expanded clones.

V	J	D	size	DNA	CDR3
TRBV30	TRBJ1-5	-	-	TGTGCCTGGAGTTTCCCAGGGAGTAGCAATCAGCCCCAGCATTTT	CAWSFPGSSNQPQHF
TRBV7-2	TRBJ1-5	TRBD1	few	TGTGCCAGCAGCCCAGGGGGTAGGGGCAATCAGCCCCAGCATTTT	CASSPGGRGNQPQHF
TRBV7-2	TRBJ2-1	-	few	TGTGCCAGCAGCTTAGAGGCCTCCCGGGGGAGGCAGTTCTTC	CASSLEASRGRQFF
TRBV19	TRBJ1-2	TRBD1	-	TGTGCCAGTAGGGGACAGGCGTCTGGCTACACCTTC	CASRGQASGYTF
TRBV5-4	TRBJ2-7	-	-	TGTGCCAGCAGCTTAAGTCAGGGGAACTACGAGCAGTACTTC	CASSLSQGNYEQYF
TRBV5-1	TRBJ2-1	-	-	TGCGCCAGCAGCTCCTTACTCGTCGATGAGCAGTTCTTC	CASSSLLVDEQFF
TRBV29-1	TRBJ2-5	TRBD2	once	TGCAGCGTTCGGACTAGCTCGCCGACCCAGTACTTC	CSVRTSSPTQYF
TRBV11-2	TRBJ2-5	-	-	TGTGCCAGCAGCCCGTGGAAGAAGCGACAAGAGACCCAGTACTTC	CASSPWKKRQETQYF
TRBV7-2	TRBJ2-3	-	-	TGTGCCAGCAGCTTCACTCGAGATACGCAGTATTTT	CASSFTRDTQYF
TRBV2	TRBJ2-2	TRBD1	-	TGTGCCAGCAACGGACAGGGGAACACCGGGGAGCTGTTTTTT	CASNGQGNTGELFF
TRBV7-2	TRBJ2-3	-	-	TGTGCCAGCAGCTTAGGGCAGTTAGTTAGCACAGATACGCAGTATTTT	CASSLGQLVSTDTQYF
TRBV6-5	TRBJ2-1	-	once	TGTGCCAGCAGTTACAACAAGAACAATGAGCAGTTCTTC	CASSYNKNNEQFF
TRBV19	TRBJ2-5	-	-	TGTGCCAGTAGAGGGCGGGGAGGAGAGACCCAGTACTTC	CASRGRGGETQYF
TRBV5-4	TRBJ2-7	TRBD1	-	TGTGCCAGCAGCGGGACAGGGGGATCCTACGAGCAGTACTTC	CASSGTGGSYEQYF
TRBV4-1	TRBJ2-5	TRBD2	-	TGCGCCAGCAGCCAAGAGGTACTAGCGGGGGGGAACCAAGAGACCCAGTACTTC	CASSQEVLAGGNQETQYF
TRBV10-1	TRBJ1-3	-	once	TGCGCCAGCAAGGCAGGCTCTGGAAACACCATATATTTT	CASKAGSGNTIYF
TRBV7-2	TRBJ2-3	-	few	TGTGCCAGCAGCTCCCGTTGGAGGACAGATACGCAGTATTTT	CASSSRWRTDTQYF
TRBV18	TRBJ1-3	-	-	TGTGCCAGCTCAACCGCAGCAGGCGTCTCTGGAAACACCATATATTTT	CASSTAAGVSGNTIYF
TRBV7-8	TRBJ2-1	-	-	TGTGCCAGCAGCTCCCCTCGCCCGCGAAGTCGGTCCTACAATGAGCAGTTCTTC	CASSSPRPRSRSYNEQFF
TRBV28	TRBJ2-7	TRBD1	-	TGTGCCAGCATGGGGAGGGGACAGGGGCGCCTATACGGGTACGAGCAGTACTTC	CASMGRGQGRLYGYEQYF
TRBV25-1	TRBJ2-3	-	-	TGTGCCAGCAGCCGTTGGGGGCACGGGGATGCAGATACGCAGTATTTT	CASSRWGHGDADTQYF
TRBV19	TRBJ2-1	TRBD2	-	TGTGCCAGTAGTATCGGGGGGGCCTACAATGAGCAGTTCTTC	CASSIGGAYNEQFF
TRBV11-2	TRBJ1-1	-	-	TGTGCCAGCAGCTTATTGGGCAGGGCGGACACTGAAGCTTTCTTT	CASSLLGRADTEAFF
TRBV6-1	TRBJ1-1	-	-	TGTGCCAGCAGTGCTCAGCCTAGGGGCGAAGCTTTCTTT	CASSAQPRGEAFF
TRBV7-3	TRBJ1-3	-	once	TGTGCCAGCAGCTCTGGGATGGGAAACACCATATATTTT	CASSSGMGNTIYF
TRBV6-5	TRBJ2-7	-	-	TGTGCCAGCATTCCAGCGGGTACCTACGAGCAGTACTTC	CASIPAGTYEQYF
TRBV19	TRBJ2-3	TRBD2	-	TGTGCCAGTAGTCCGGGTCCAGCGGGGGCCACCACAGATACGCAGTATTTT	CASSPGPAGATTDTQYF
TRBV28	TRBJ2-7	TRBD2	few	TGTGCCAGCAGTTTATGGTCGCTAGCGGGAGGGCCCTCCTACGAGCAGTACTTC	CASSLWSLAGGPSYEQYF
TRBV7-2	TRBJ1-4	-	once	TGTGCCAGCAGCTTAGGCGCCAGGGGTGAAAAACTGTTTTTT	CASSLGARGEKLFF